Listed below are T cell receptor beta chains from one sample, sequenced in a study of blood T cell repertoires in COVID-19. The protocol was immunoSEQ multiplex PCR, while the TCRdb copy is restricted to in-frame clones and leaves out a portion. This table holds about 200,000 clones, 80% found once. The specimen was peripheral blood. Receptors originate from a man aged 55 to 69 with acute or convalescent COVID-19. Each CDR3 is given with its conserved first and last residue.

j_gene: TRBJ2-1; v_gene: TRBV3-1/TRBV3-2; CDR3aa: CASSQEGTSGSNEQFF
j_gene: TRBJ1-5; v_gene: TRBV12-3/TRBV12-4; CDR3aa: CASSGGRLQPQHF
j_gene: TRBJ2-3; v_gene: TRBV10-1; CDR3aa: CASSESGRGGTDTQYF
j_gene: TRBJ1-2; v_gene: TRBV19; CDR3aa: CATRGRSANGYTF
j_gene: TRBJ2-7; v_gene: TRBV27; CDR3aa: CASSPGTSGGIYEQYF
j_gene: TRBJ2-1; v_gene: TRBV6-5; CDR3aa: CASSVSGSSYNEQFF
j_gene: TRBJ2-1; v_gene: TRBV12-3/TRBV12-4; CDR3aa: CASSSDRLNEQFF
j_gene: TRBJ1-5; v_gene: TRBV6-5; CDR3aa: CASRTGTVGNQPQHF
j_gene: TRBJ1-1; v_gene: TRBV6-5; CDR3aa: CASSYLENTEAFF
j_gene: TRBJ2-2; v_gene: TRBV7-2; CDR3aa: CASSLDRHTGELFF
j_gene: TRBJ2-1; v_gene: TRBV6-5; CDR3aa: CASSYSRGYNEQFF
j_gene: TRBJ1-1; v_gene: TRBV7-2; CDR3aa: CASRRQAGTTEAFF
j_gene: TRBJ1-2; v_gene: TRBV9; CDR3aa: CASSVAGEGLYGYTF
j_gene: TRBJ1-6; v_gene: TRBV6-6; CDR3aa: CASSYYRATHF
j_gene: TRBJ1-3; v_gene: TRBV15; CDR3aa: CATSRDSGSSGNTIYF
j_gene: TRBJ1-5; v_gene: TRBV7-9; CDR3aa: CASSLDSAQPQHF
j_gene: TRBJ1-5; v_gene: TRBV12-3/TRBV12-4; CDR3aa: CASSQGMGQPQHF
j_gene: TRBJ2-7; v_gene: TRBV11-2; CDR3aa: CASSPGTRLSEQYF
j_gene: TRBJ2-1; v_gene: TRBV25-1; CDR3aa: CASSSIGAGGSLNEQFF
j_gene: TRBJ2-1; v_gene: TRBV5-1; CDR3aa: CASSPGLAGYNEQFF
j_gene: TRBJ2-2; v_gene: TRBV6-5; CDR3aa: CASRDRDYGTGELFF
j_gene: TRBJ1-1; v_gene: TRBV3-1/TRBV3-2; CDR3aa: CASSPQGAGGGRTEAFF
j_gene: TRBJ2-7; v_gene: TRBV3-1/TRBV3-2; CDR3aa: CASSRTSYEQYF
j_gene: TRBJ1-2; v_gene: TRBV2; CDR3aa: CASSETGTGLYGYTF
j_gene: TRBJ2-2; v_gene: TRBV6-2/TRBV6-3; CDR3aa: CASSYQTGTGELFF
j_gene: TRBJ2-6; v_gene: TRBV28; CDR3aa: CASTTPGQGFAGANVLTF
j_gene: TRBJ2-4; v_gene: TRBV11-3; CDR3aa: CASSLEVFTRNIQYF
j_gene: TRBJ1-1; v_gene: TRBV2; CDR3aa: CASSGLGGFDEAFF
j_gene: TRBJ2-7; v_gene: TRBV19; CDR3aa: CASSHRVTYEQYF
j_gene: TRBJ1-4; v_gene: TRBV14; CDR3aa: CASSPGGGVEKLFF
j_gene: TRBJ1-5; v_gene: TRBV12-5; CDR3aa: CASGLGQISNQPQHF
j_gene: TRBJ2-4; v_gene: TRBV4-1; CDR3aa: CASSQGPILSVILAKNIQYF
j_gene: TRBJ2-7; v_gene: TRBV10-2; CDR3aa: CASSDRGGIYEQYF
j_gene: TRBJ2-1; v_gene: TRBV19; CDR3aa: CASSIAFMVGGNEQFF
j_gene: TRBJ1-1; v_gene: TRBV6-5; CDR3aa: CASSSGQRRVRIF
j_gene: TRBJ1-1; v_gene: TRBV5-1; CDR3aa: CASSTQGAMNTEAFF
j_gene: TRBJ2-7; v_gene: TRBV9; CDR3aa: CASSVEGDRPIYEQYF
j_gene: TRBJ1-5; v_gene: TRBV24-1; CDR3aa: CATSDQTGSVNQPQHF
j_gene: TRBJ2-7; v_gene: TRBV7-2; CDR3aa: CASSLDPSSYEQYF
j_gene: TRBJ2-7; v_gene: TRBV5-1; CDR3aa: CASRDRSYEQYF
j_gene: TRBJ2-1; v_gene: TRBV3-1/TRBV3-2; CDR3aa: CASSQGGGTREFF
j_gene: TRBJ2-2; v_gene: TRBV7-6; CDR3aa: CASSLVAGDGGELFF
j_gene: TRBJ1-5; v_gene: TRBV29-1; CDR3aa: CSVGMTGADQPQHF
j_gene: TRBJ1-1; v_gene: TRBV10-1; CDR3aa: CASSLRRDDSAFF
j_gene: TRBJ2-5; v_gene: TRBV27; CDR3aa: CASSLEGDSQETQYF
j_gene: TRBJ1-2; v_gene: TRBV5-1; CDR3aa: CASSLAQGDGYTF
j_gene: TRBJ2-3; v_gene: TRBV5-1; CDR3aa: CASSLDPSGGSSTDTQYF
j_gene: TRBJ1-1; v_gene: TRBV5-8; CDR3aa: CASTSTGNTEAFF
j_gene: TRBJ1-5; v_gene: TRBV20-1; CDR3aa: CSASIGGRYQPQHF
j_gene: TRBJ2-1; v_gene: TRBV27; CDR3aa: CASSKSSGSGAYNEQFF
j_gene: TRBJ2-3; v_gene: TRBV7-6; CDR3aa: CASSLALGGRSDTQYF
j_gene: TRBJ2-7; v_gene: TRBV7-6; CDR3aa: CASSPYVRGNEQYF
j_gene: TRBJ2-3; v_gene: TRBV11-2; CDR3aa: CASSGGTDTQYF
j_gene: TRBJ1-2; v_gene: TRBV12-5; CDR3aa: CASGLDRGGGYTF
j_gene: TRBJ2-1; v_gene: TRBV5-4; CDR3aa: CASSFFAGDEQFF
j_gene: TRBJ1-2; v_gene: TRBV28; CDR3aa: CASTPGQGTYGYTF
j_gene: TRBJ2-2; v_gene: TRBV21-1; CDR3aa: CASTLSTGGRNTGELFF
j_gene: TRBJ2-6; v_gene: TRBV4-1; CDR3aa: CASSQLSGANVLTF
j_gene: TRBJ1-2; v_gene: TRBV7-9; CDR3aa: CASSLDKGRADGYTF